This T cell receptor beta chain was captured in a study of blood T cell repertoires in COVID-19 (TCRdb year 2020). About the full investigation: Samples covering the acute and convalescent phases of COVID-19 were provided by collaborators in the United States, Italy and Spain. Where HLA class I and class II types were available, the types were taken from metadata supplied by the sample provider, not from assay-based typing. Sample metadata almost always included a de-identified subject ID, COVID-19 status, age in years and sex. Deeply sampled blood TCRbeta repertoires from subjects exposed to, actively infected with, or recovered from COVID-19 were included in the dataset. The material from the prospective study consisted of cDNA or gDNA derived from T cells, B-cell-depleted T cells, or PBMCs. The samples were drawn from the first 160 participants of the ongoing ImmuneRACE study and from under 1,500 subjects provided by 6 global collaborators. The repertoires were made available in a free public database intended to serve as a resource for research on the immune response to SARS-CoV-2. Results the study describes overall, beyond this receptor: How much clinical and demographic metadata was included differed by source and by participant, and the metadata was provided uncurated.

The immunoSEQ Assay, a bias-controlled multiplex PCR, was used to amplify TCRbeta CDR3 regions from genomic DNA. The paper's processing steps were these. The number of nucleated cells in each sample was estimated by amplification of reference gene primers within the assay. To quantify the absolute abundance of each unique TCRbeta CDR3 rearrangement, sequence reads were collapsed and filtered. For each sample, productive Simpson clonality was calculated by taking the square root of Simpson's diversity index across productive rearrangements. The table was pulled from immuneACCESS by TCRdb, which kept in-frame rearrangements only. Such tables lose some clones; where checked, under half of the loss comes from unresolved V genes, and the rest has no known cause. The D gene and trimming were derived from the DNA, and the V and J assignments and clone size from that table. The sample table holds 150,000 to 250,000 clones, of which roughly four fifths were seen once. The top ten hold around 11% of the sample.

Participants in the prospective study were aged about 18 to 90 years, lived in 24 United States geographic areas, and enrolled through a virtual design. In the prospective study, participants were assigned to cohorts based on the clinical history participants reported in a screening survey and a study questionnaire. For ImmuneRACE Cohort 3, a participant was defined as recovered based on two consecutive negative NP/OP PCR tests, clearance by a healthcare professional, or resolution of symptoms. In the prospective study, mobile phlebotomists collected whole blood, serum and a nasopharyngeal or oropharyngeal swab from each participant. Over a 2-month period, participants in the prospective study had the option of providing additional blood draws and questionnaires. Prospective study blood samples were shipped either frozen or at room temperature before DNA extraction. As for this clone: Its antigen target is currently unknown. Base qualities were left out, and no much larger clone turns up one base away.

The sample was PBMCs or T cells enriched from blood (not recorded which). This TCR was sampled from a man aged 40-49 years who had recovered from COVID-19.

The CDR3 region: CASSSAGTLEAFF. The nucleotides are TGTGCCAGCAGCTCGGCTGGGACACTTGAAGCTTTCTTT. In this chain, TRBV7-2 is recombined with TRBJ1-1; TRBD1 is a possible D gene, resting on 6 matching bases. At the junction V is shortened by 4 bases and J by 7 bases, with 13 bases in between. As encoded in the germline V gene, CDR1 is SGHTA while CDR2 is FQGNSA. The CDR3 covers 13 residues, taking in both the cysteine and the phenylalanine. Left in the record is the CDR3 DNA by itself, 39 bases read in frame from the first base.